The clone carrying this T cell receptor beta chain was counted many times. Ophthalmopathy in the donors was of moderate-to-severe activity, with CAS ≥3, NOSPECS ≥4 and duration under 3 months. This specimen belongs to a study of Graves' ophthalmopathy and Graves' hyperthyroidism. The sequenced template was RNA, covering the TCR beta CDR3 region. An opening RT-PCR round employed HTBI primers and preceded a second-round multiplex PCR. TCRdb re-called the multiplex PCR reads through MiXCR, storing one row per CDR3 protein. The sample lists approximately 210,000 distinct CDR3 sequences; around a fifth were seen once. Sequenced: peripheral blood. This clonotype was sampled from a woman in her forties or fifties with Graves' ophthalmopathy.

In DNA, the CDR3 is TGCAGTGCTAGCGGGAGGGCCTACGAGCAGTACTTC. Protein sequence: CSASGRAYEQYF. The V and J genes are TRBV20-1 and TRBJ2-7, with TRBD2 matching 8 bases. The CDR3 contains 12 residues. V gave up 3 bases and J gave up 2 bases; unmatched junction bases: 0. Germline V CDR1 and CDR2: DFQATT, SNEGSKA (reference sequence).